This T cell receptor beta chain originates from a study of T cell responses to AZD1222 COVID-19 vaccine. Data came from immunoSEQ multiplex PCR; TCRdb stores just in-frame clones and leaves some out. The sample contains 100,000 or so clones, roughly 84% of which appear only once. General study results and limits: Among vaccine-associated CD4 TCRs, coverage spanned spike, with dominance at 160-218 and 743-854.

In the case of this clone: The antigen remains unidentified.

V lost 4 bases and J 5 bases, leaving 14 bases between the germline ends. Germline CDR1 is LGHDT and CDR2 is YNNKEL (reference sequence). This CDR3 is 14 amino acids long. The J gene is TRBJ1-1, the V gene TRBV3-1 (or the pseudogene TRBV3-2); the D is unclear. This sample comprised peripheral blood, obtained on day 0 of AZD1222 vaccination. The TCR sequence derives from an adult in good health. In DNA form, the CDR3 reads TGTGCCAGCAGCCGATTAGGCGGGGAGACTGAAGCTTTCTTT. Amino acids: CASSRLGGETEAFF.